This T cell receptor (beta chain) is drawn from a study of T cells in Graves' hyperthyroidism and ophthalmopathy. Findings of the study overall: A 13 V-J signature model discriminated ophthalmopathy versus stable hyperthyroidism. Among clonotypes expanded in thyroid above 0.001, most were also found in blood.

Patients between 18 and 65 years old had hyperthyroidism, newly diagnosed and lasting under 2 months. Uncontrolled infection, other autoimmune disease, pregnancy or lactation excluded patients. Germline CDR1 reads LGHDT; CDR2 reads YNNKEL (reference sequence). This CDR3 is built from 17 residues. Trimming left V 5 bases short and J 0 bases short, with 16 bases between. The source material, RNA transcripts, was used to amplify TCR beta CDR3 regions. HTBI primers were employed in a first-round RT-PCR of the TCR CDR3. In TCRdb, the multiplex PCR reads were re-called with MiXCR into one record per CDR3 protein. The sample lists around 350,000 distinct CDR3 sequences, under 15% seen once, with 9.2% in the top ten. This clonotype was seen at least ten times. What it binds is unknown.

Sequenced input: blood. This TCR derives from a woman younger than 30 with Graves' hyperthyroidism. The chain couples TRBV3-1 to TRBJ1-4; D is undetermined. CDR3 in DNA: TGTGCCAGCAGCTGGGGTCAGTTACTTGCAACTAATGAAAAACTGTTTTTT. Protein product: CASSWGQLLATNEKLFF. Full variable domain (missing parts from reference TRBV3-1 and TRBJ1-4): DTAVSQTPKYLVTQMGNDKSIKCEQNLGHDTMYWYKQDSKKFLKIMFSYNNKELIINETVPNRFSPKSPDKAHLNLHINSLELGDSAVYFCASSWGQLLATNEKLFFGSGTQLSVL.